The present entry profiles one TCR beta chain with its context. This clonotype has more than one count but fewer than ten. Its antigen has not been determined. Base qualities are not provided; no much larger clone lies one nucleotide away. This sample stems from a study of Graves' ophthalmopathy and Graves' hyperthyroidism (dated by TCRdb to the late 2010s). In the study overall: Peripheral blood was collected before any treatment was given, at the time of initial diagnosis. Following sample collection, hyperthyroidism patients were given methimazole at a starting dose of 30 mg daily, and ophthalmopathy patients were given high-dose intravenous methylprednisolone. T-cell repertoires of thyroid tissue and blood were compared in over 5 hyperthyroidism patients. In total, some 130 blood samples were TCR-sequenced: under 45 ophthalmopathy, roughly 77 hyperthyroidism and some 17 hyperthyroidism-to-ophthalmopathy patients. An independent validation cohort was composed of around 19 hyperthyroidism patients and around 16 patients who later progressed from hyperthyroidism to ophthalmopathy. To explore V-J signatures that distinguish ophthalmopathy from hyperthyroidism, a discovery set of 95 to 100 patients was enrolled, made up of 40 to 45 with ophthalmopathy and roughly 55 with stable hyperthyroidism. To tell Graves' ophthalmopathy apart from Graves' hyperthyroidism, and to predict which patients would progress to ophthalmopathy, the study relied on TCR beta repertoire signatures. The 85 to 100 discovery patients were randomly split 7:3 into training and test sets.

TCR beta CDR3 regions were amplified from RNA transcripts for repertoire sequencing. A first-round RT-PCR used HTBI primers with the Qiagen OneStep RT-PCR kit, followed by a second-round multiplex PCR, size selection and purification. The libraries underwent paired-end sequencing with 100 bp reads on an Illumina HiSeq2000. Per the source publication's procedure: SOAPnuke was used for read processing, and reads with adapters, uncalled bases, a mean Phred below 15, or no exact constant-primer or identifier match were discarded. COPE v1.2.5 was used to merge high-quality paired reads. Each unique nucleotide sequence was treated as a clonotype, and MiTCR v1.1 was used to align the clonotypes to the IMGT TRB V, D and J references. Only V-J combinations with frequency above 0.0001 were analysed, covering 99% to 99.2% of repertoires. For each V-J combination, a TCR clonal expansion and chaos score was defined as F50 clonal expansion divided by the chaos observed in the TCRdist matrix. Features were reduced by Welch's t-statistics and random forest to approximately 13 V-J combinations, which fed a naive Bayes classifier. The Morisita-Horn index was used to measure how similar the thyroid and blood repertoires were. TCRdb trimmed the raw reads at Q25, called clones with MiXCR and kept productive beta chains. Each CDR3 protein appears once, grouped with its most common genes and DNA. Clone size and V and J calls follow TCRdb, not the original study. Across this sample there are about 15,000 distinct CDR3 sequences, with roughly 50% seen only once. In total, the top ten clones hold less than 30% of the sample.

The investigation overall reported the following: Sample size was not predetermined statistically, and investigators were not blinded to group allocation. Most expanded thyroid clonotypes with a frequency above 0.001 also appeared in blood, which suggests that blood repertoires may reflect the immune response in the thyroid. In validation, the model predicted ophthalmopathy progression with about 64% sensitivity and about 77% specificity; 12 predicted patients were CT-confirmed with GO in a median of about 7.1 months. In cross-validation, the 13-signature model distinguished ophthalmopathy from stable hyperthyroidism with about 90% sensitivity and approximately 81% specificity, and in the test set the corresponding values were approximately 80% and 75%.

Hyperthyroidism was defined as stable when no progression to ophthalmopathy occurred within 18 months of follow-up. Patients with hyperthyroidism were aged 18 to 65 years, had been newly diagnosed, and had a disease duration of less than 2 months. Patients with other autoimmune diseases, uncontrolled infections, pregnancy or lactation were excluded. Diagnosis was based on clinical symptoms, serum thyroxine, TRAb, thyroid ultrasound and orbital computed tomography. Using Ficoll-Paque density gradient centrifugation, PBMCs were isolated from about 9.4 ml of fresh peripheral blood. Trizol reagent was used to extract the total RNA, and its quality was then checked on an Agilent 2100 Bioanalyzer. The CDR3, cysteine through phenylalanine, is 13 amino acids long. Kept here is only the CDR3 DNA, which spans 39 bases and is read in frame from base 1. The germline V gene supplies CDR1 MNHNS and CDR2 SASEGT. Relative to germline, V is 8 bases shorter and J is 2 bases shorter, with 12 bases between their ends.

The sequencing sample was made of peripheral blood. The V and J genes are TRBV6-1 and TRBJ1-2; the best D guess is TRBD1, with 6 bases matching. This TCR derives from a woman in her 40s with stable Graves' hyperthyroidism. Donor details come from another sample of the same person, matched by shared clones. CDR3 loop: CASPSGQNYGYTF. The DNA sequence follows: TGTGCCAGCCCTTCCGGACAGAACTATGGCTACACCTTC.